This TCR beta chain was documented in a study of blood T cell repertoires in COVID-19. Study background: From T cells, B-cell-depleted T cells, or PBMCs came the material, which was cDNA or gDNA.

Trimming cost V 0 bases and J 6 bases, with 10 bases left between them. The germline V gene has CDR1 SGDLS and CDR2 YYNGEE. This CDR3 comprises 13 residues. Original methodology: Counts of nucleated cells, estimated from reference gene primer amplification, were obtained. Measured with immunoSEQ multiplex PCR; TCRdb has only the in-frame clones, and not every one. That table supplies the V and J calls and clone size; D and trimming were determined from the DNA. The sample yields 200,000 to 250,000 clones, 80% to 85% seen once. V gene TRBV9 combines with J gene TRBJ2-7, with a tentative D call TRBD2 (5 bases). Sample: peripheral blood. The clonotype originates from a human donor in a cohort sampled during active COVID-19. In nucleotides, the CDR3 is TGTGCCAGCAGCGTAGAAGGAGGTCGCGAGCAGTACTTC. Its translation: CASSVEGGREQYF.